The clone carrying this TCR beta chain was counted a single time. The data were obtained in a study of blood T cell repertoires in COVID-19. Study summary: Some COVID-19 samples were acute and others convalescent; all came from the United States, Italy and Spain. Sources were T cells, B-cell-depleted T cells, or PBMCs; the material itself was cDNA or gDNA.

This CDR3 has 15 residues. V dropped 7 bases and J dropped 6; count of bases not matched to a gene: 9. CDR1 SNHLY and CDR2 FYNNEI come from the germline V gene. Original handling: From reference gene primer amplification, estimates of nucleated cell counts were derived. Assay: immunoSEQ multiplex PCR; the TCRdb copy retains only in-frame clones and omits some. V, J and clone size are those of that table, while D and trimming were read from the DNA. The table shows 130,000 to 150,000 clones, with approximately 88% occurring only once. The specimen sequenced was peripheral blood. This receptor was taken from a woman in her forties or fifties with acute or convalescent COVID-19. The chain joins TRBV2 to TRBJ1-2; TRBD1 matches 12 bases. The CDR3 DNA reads TGTGCCAGCATCTTAGAAGGGACAGGGGGCGATGGCTACACCTTC. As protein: CASILEGTGGDGYTF.